The present entry profiles one T cell receptor beta chain with its context. The germline V gene encodes CDR1 SGHNT and CDR2 YYREEE (reference sequence). CDR3 length equals 14 residues. V lost 2 bases to trimming and J lost 5 bases; unmatched junction nucleotides: 5. The data are from a study of technical replicates of blood from several donors. Sequenced by immunoSEQ multiplex PCR; TCRdb stores in-frame clones only, minus some. The sample lists approximately 85,000 clones, approximately 95% seen once, with 0.26% in the top ten. Sequenced sample: T cells isolated from PBMCs. The receptor's source is a human donor in good health. This rearrangement joins TRBV5-4 to TRBJ1-1; 8 bases agree with TRBD1. CDR3 coding DNA: TGTGCCAGCAGCTTAGGACAGGGCGAAACTGAAGCTTTCTTT. It encodes CASSLGQGETEAFF.